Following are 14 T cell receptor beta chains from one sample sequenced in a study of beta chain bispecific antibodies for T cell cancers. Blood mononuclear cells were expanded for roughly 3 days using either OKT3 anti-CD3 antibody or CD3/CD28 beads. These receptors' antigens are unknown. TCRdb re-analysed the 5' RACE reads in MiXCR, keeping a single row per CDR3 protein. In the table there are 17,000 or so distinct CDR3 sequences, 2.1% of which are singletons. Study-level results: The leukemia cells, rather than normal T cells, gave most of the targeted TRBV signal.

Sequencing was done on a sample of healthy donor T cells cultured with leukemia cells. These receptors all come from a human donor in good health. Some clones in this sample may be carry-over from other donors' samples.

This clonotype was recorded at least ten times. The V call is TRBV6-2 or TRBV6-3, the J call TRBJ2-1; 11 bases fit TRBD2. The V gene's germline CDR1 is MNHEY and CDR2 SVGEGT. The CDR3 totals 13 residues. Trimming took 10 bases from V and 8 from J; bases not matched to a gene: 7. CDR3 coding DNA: TGTGCCATCCAACTAGCGGGGGTGGATGAGCAGTTCTTC. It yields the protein CAIQLAGVDEQFF.

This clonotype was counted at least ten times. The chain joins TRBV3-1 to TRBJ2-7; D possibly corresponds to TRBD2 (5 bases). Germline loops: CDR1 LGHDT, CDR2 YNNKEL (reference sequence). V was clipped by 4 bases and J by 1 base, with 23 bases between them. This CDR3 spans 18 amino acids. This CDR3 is CASSPLPPAAGSSYEQYF. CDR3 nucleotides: TGTGCCAGCAGCCCACTCCCGCCCGCCGCGGGTTCGTCCTACGAGCAGTACTTC.

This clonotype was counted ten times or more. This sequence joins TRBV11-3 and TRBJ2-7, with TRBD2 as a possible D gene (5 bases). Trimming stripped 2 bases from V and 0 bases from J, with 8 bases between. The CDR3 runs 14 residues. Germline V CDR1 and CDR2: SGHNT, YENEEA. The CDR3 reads CASSLQDSSYEQYF. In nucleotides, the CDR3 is TGTGCCAGCAGCTTACAGGACTCCTCCTACGAGCAGTACTTC. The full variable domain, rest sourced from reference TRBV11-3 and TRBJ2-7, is EAGVVQSPRYKIIEKKQPVAFWCNPISGHNTLYWYLQNLGQGPELLIRYENEEAVDDSQLPKDRFSAERLKGVDSTLKIQPAELGDSAVYLCASSLQDSSYEQYFGPGTRLTVT.

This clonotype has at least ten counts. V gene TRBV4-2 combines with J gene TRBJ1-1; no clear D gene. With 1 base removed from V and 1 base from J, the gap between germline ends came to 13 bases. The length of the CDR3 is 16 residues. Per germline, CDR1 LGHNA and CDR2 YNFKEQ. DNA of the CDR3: TGTGCCAGCAGCCAAGCCGTCGCAGCACCGAACACTGAAGCTTTCTTT. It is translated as CASSQAVAAPNTEAFF.

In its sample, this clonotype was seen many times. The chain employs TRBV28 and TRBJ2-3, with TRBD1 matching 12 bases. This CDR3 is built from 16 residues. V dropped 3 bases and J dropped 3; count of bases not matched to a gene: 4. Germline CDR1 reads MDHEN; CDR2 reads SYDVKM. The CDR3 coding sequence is TGTGCCAGCAGTTTCCCGGGACAGGGGGCAACAGATACGCAGTATTTT. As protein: CASSFPGQGATDTQYF.

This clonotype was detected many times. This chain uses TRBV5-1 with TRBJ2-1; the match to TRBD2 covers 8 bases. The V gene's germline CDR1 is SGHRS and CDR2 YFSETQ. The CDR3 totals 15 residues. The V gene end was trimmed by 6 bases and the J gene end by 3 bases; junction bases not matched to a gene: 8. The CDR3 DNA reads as TGCGCCAGCACCCTAGGGGGACTAGTCTACAATGAGCAGTTCTTC. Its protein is CASTLGGLVYNEQFF.

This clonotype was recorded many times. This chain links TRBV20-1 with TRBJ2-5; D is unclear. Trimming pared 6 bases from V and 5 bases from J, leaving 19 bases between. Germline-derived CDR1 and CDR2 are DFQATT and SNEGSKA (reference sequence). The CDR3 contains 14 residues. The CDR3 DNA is TGCAGTGCGTGGCCTAAAGGATTCGAGGAGACCCAGTACTTC. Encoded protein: CSAWPKGFEETQYF.

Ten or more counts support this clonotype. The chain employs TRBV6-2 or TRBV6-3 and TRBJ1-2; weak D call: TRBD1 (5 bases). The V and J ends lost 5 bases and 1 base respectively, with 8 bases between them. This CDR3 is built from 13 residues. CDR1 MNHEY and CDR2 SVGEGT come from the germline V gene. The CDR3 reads CASSEGFNYGYTF. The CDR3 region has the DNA TGTGCCAGCAGTGAGGGGTTTAACTATGGCTACACCTTC.

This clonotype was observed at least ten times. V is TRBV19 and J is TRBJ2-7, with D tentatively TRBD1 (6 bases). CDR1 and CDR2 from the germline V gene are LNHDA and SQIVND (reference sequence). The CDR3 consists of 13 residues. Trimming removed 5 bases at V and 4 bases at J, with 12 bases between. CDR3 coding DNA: TGTGCCAGTAGTTCCGGGACACTTTACGAGCAGTACTTC. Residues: CASSSGTLYEQYF.

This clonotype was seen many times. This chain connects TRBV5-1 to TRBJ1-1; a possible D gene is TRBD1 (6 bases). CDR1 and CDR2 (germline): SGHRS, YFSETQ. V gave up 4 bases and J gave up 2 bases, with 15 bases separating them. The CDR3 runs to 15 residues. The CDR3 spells CASSPTTGLNTEAFF. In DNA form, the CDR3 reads TGCGCCAGCAGCCCCACTACAGGGCTTAACACTGAAGCTTTCTTT.

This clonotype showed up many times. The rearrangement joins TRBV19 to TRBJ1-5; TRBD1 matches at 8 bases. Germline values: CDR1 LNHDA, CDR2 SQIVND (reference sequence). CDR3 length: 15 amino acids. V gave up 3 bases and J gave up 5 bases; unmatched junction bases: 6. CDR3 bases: TGTGCCAGTAGTATTCTAACAGGGGGGCATCAGCCCCAGCATTTT. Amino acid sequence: CASSILTGGHQPQHF.

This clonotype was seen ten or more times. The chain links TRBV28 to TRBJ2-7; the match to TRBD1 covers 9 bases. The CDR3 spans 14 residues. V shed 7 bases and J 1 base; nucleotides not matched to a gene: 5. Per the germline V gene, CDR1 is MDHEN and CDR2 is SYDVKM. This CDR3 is CASNTDRGSYEQYF. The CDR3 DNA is TGTGCCAGCAATACCGACAGGGGGTCCTACGAGCAGTACTTC.

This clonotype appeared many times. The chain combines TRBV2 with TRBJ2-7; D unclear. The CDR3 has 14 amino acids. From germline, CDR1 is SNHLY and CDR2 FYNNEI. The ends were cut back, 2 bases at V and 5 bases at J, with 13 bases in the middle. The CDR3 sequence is CASSELGQNDEQYF. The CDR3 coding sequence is TGTGCCAGCAGTGAATTAGGCCAGAACGACGAGCAGTACTTC. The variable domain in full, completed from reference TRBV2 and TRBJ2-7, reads EPEVTQTPSHQVTQMGQEVILRCVPISNHLYFYWYRQILGQKVEFLVSFYNNEISEKSEIFDDQFSVERPDGSNFTLKIRSTKLEDSAMYFCASSELGQNDEQYFGPGTRLTVT.

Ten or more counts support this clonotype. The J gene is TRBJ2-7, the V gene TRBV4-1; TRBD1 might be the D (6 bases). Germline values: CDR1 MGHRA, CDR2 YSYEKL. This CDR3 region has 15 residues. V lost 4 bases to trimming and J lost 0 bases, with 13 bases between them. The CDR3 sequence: CASSLGTLSSYEQYF. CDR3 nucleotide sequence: TGCGCCAGCAGCCTTGGGACACTGAGCTCCTACGAGCAGTACTTC.